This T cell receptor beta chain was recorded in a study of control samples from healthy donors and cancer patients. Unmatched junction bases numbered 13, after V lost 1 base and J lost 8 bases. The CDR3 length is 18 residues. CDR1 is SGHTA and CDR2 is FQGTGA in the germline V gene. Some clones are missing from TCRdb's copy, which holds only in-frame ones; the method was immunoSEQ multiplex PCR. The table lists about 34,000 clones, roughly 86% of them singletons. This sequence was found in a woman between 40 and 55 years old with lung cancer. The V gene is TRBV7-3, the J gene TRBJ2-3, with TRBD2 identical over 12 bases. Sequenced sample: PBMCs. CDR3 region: CASSLRGPASGGAGTQYF. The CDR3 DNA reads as TGTGCCAGCAGCTTAAGGGGCCCGGCTAGCGGGGGGGCCGGTACGCAGTATTTT.